This TCR beta chain emerged from a study of beta chain features in type 1 diabetes. Study-level background: The study found patients and healthy donors alike in age, gender and cell yields. Examined across all samples were some 110 million sorted cells.

TCRB transcripts that were expressed got sequenced, as all of the isolated RNA had been reverse transcribed. Clones were sequenced by immunoSEQ multiplex PCR, and TCRdb holds only the in-frame ones, with some missing. The table includes roughly 41,000 clones, around 45% detected once. Comments on this clone: Its antigen remains unidentified.

Post-sort purity exceeded 98% for all sorted populations. Findings and limits, study-wide: Short templates might get an advantage during PCR, and this would be equal in patients and controls.

The sample taken for sequencing was central memory CD4+ T cells from blood. This clonotype originated in a woman younger than 35 in good health.

Written as DNA, the CDR3 is TGTGCCAGCAGCGCCCCCCCAGGGGCCTATAATTCACCCCTCCACTTT. Translating gives CASSAPPGAYNSPLHF. The chain combines TRBV9 with TRBJ1-6, with D maybe TRBD1 (6 bases). V was shortened by 3 bases and J by 2 bases, with 12 bases between the two germline ends. The CDR3 is 16 residues long. Germline values: CDR1 SGDLS, CDR2 YYNGEE. The full variable domain, rest sourced from reference TRBV9 and TRBJ1-6, is DSGVTQTPKHLITATGQRVTLRCSPRSGDLSVYWYQQSLDQGLQFLIQYYNGEERAKGNILERFSAQQFPDLHSELNLSSLELGDSALYFCASSAPPGAYNSPLHFGNGTRLTVT.